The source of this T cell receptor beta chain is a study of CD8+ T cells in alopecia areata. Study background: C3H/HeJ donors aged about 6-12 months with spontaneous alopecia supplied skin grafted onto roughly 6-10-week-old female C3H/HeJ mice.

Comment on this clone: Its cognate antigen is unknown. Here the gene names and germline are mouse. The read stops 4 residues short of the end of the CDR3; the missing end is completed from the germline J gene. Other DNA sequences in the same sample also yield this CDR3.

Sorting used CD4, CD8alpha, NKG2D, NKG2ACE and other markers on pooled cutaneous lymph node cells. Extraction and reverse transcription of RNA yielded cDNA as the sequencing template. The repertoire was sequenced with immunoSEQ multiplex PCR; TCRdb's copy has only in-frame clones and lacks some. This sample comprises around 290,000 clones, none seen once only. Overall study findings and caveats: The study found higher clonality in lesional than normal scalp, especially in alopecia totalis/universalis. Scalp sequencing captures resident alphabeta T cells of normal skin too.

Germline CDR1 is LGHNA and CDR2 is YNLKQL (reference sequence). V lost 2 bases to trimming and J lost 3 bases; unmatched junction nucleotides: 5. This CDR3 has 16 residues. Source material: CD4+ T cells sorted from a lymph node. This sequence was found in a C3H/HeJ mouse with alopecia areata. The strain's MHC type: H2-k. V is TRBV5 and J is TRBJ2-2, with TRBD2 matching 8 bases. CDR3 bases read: TGTGCCAGCAGCCAACCCGGGGGGGCTGACACCGGG. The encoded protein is CASSQPGGADTG. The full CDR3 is CASSQPGGADTGQLYF.